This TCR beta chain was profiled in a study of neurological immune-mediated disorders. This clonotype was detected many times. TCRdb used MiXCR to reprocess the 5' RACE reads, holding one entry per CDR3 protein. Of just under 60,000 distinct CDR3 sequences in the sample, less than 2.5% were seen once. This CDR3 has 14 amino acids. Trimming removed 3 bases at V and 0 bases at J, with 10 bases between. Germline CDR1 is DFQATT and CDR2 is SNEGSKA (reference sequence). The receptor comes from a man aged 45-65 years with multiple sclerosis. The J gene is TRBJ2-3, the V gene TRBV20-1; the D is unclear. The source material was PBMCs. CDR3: CSARYTTSTDTQYF. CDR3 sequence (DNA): TGCAGTGCTAGGTACACAACTAGCACAGATACGCAGTATTTT.